This TCR beta chain was captured in a study of blood T cells in healthy people across ages. PBMCs, at least 7 million per sample, were isolated. Study-wide results and limits: A roughly linear fall in TCR beta diversity per million T cells was seen with increasing age.

About this clonotype itself: Its antigen is still unknown.

Primers used in a second PCR of about 6 to 11 cycles were a sample-barcoded 5' primer and a J-beta primer mix. Each CDR3 protein gets one entry after TCRdb re-called the 5' RACE reads with MiXCR. The sample has roughly 800,000 distinct CDR3 sequences, approximately 24% seen once. Germline CDR1 reads DFQATT; CDR2 reads SNEGSKA (reference sequence). The length of the CDR3 is 14 residues. Deletions cut 3 bases from V and 0 bases from J, with 12 bases between. The same sample was also used in a study of T cells of mothers and their children. In that study: The overlap seen between related mothers and children slightly exceeded that of unrelated pairs, though not significantly.

The sample consisted of blood. The TCR sequence derives from a boy younger than 18 in good health. The V call is TRBV20-1, the J call TRBJ2-7; no clear D. CDR3 nucleotides: TGCAGTGCTAGTGACGGAAGGAGCTCCTACGAGCAGTACTTC. Encoded protein: CSASDGRSSYEQYF.